The 19 T cell receptor beta chains below were found in one sample sequenced in a study of identical twins. In TCRdb, the 5' RACE reads were re-called with MiXCR into one record per CDR3 protein. The sample contains 500,000 to 650,000 distinct CDR3 sequences, roughly 6.6% of which appear only once. These sequences were also reported in another study, on yellow fever vaccine responses in identical twins.

Sequenced material: PBMCs. The source of these receptors is a woman in her late teens or twenties in good health.

Only a few counts were recorded for this clonotype. The rearrangement uses TRBV5-1 and TRBJ2-7; 7 bases align to TRBD1. V lost 2 bases and J lost 3; bases outside the gene matches: 5. The CDR3 totals 14 residues. Germline V lookup: CDR1 SGHRS, CDR2 YFSETQ. The CDR3 coding sequence is TGCGCCAGCAGCTTCGCAGGGGGACACTACGAGCAGTACTTC. This gives the protein CASSFAGGHYEQYF.

The rearrangement joins TRBV15 to TRBJ2-7, with 13 nucleotides matching TRBD2. Germline loops: CDR1 LNHNV, CDR2 YYDKDF (reference sequence). With 8 bases clipped from V and 2 bases from J, the junction kept 0 bases outside the gene matches. The CDR3 totals 13 residues. CDR3 nucleotide sequence: TGTGCCACCGGGACTAGCGGGACCTACGAGCAGTACTTC. Protein: CATGTSGTYEQYF.

The gene calls are TRBV12-3 or TRBV12-4 and TRBJ2-3, with a tentative D call TRBD1 (6 bases). V was pared by 8 bases and J by 2 bases, with 14 bases between. This CDR3 contains 14 residues. The CDR3 DNA reads as TGTGCCAGCCAAAGGGGGACCGCCACAGATACGCAGTATTTT. Translated, it gives CASQRGTATDTQYF.

This chain links TRBV2 with TRBJ2-1, with D perhaps matching TRBD2 (6 bases). The V gene's germline CDR1 is SNHLY and CDR2 FYNNEI. The CDR3 is 16 residues long. The V and J ends lost 7 bases and 3 bases respectively, with 19 bases between them. The CDR3, as DNA: TGTGCCAGCAAAACTAGCCAAGCTACCCTCTACAATGAGCAGTTCTTC. Its translation: CASKTSQATLYNEQFF. The full variable domain, rest sourced from reference TRBV2 and TRBJ2-1, is EPEVTQTPSHQVTQMGQEVILRCVPISNHLYFYWYRQILGQKVEFLVSFYNNEISEKSEIFDDQFSVERPDGSNFTLKIRSTKLEDSAMYFCASKTSQATLYNEQFFGPGTRLTVL.

This clonotype was seen a handful of times. This chain joins TRBV20-1 and TRBJ2-7; TRBD2 is a possible D gene (5 bases). This CDR3 has 16 residues. Trimming removed 3 bases at V and 2 bases at J, with 20 bases between. Germline-derived CDR1 and CDR2 are DFQATT and SNEGSKA (reference sequence). CDR3 protein: CSARMSGSARTYEQYV. CDR3 nucleotide sequence: TGCAGTGCTAGGATGTCGGGTAGCGCGCGCACCTACGAGCAGTACGTC.

The genes are TRBV5-1 and TRBJ1-2, with unresolved D. This CDR3 comprises 14 residues. V lost 5 bases and J lost 4, with 15 bases in between. CDR1 and CDR2 from the germline V gene are SGHRS and YFSETQ. CDR3 protein: CASRLADGIYGYTF. The CDR3, as DNA: TGCGCCAGCAGATTAGCCGACGGCATCTATGGCTACACCTTC.

This clonotype appeared a few times. This sequence joins TRBV20-1 and TRBJ1-5, with D possibly TRBD1 on 5 matching bases. Germline CDR1 DFQATT, CDR2 SNEGSKA (reference sequence). V lost 3 bases and J lost 3, with 15 bases in between. The CDR3 spans 15 residues. The CDR3 region is CSAREKGLINQPQHF. The CDR3 coding sequence is TGCAGTGCTAGGGAGAAGGGGCTTATCAATCAGCCCCAGCATTTT.

This clonotype was observed a few times. The chain is built from TRBV20-1 and TRBJ1-2; 10 bases agree with TRBD1. The length of the CDR3 is 14 residues. Germline CDR1 reads DFQATT; CDR2 reads SNEGSKA (reference sequence). V lost 3 bases, J lost 8 bases, and 9 bases stayed unmatched. DNA of the CDR3: TGCAGTGCTAGTCCGGGACAGGGGAAGAAGGGCTACACCTTC. This translates into CSASPGQGKKGYTF.

The chain joins TRBV9 to TRBJ2-2, with 7 bases matching TRBD2. CDR3 size: 16 residues. Germline trimming cut 7 bases from V and 0 bases from J; bases unmatched to any gene: 9. In germline, CDR1 is SGDLS, CDR2 YYNGEE. The chain's CDR3 is CASGLTGGANTGELFF. Here the CDR3 DNA reads TGTGCCAGCGGGCTGACGGGAGGAGCGAACACCGGGGAGCTGTTTTTT.

The chain uses TRBV6-2 or TRBV6-3 and TRBJ2-7; D not certain. Germline V lookup: CDR1 MNHEY, CDR2 SVGEGT. V lost 4 bases and J lost 3, with 13 bases in between. The CDR3 length is 14 residues. This CDR3 is CASSSGIANYEQYF. CDR3 in DNA: TGTGCCAGCAGTTCCGGTATCGCCAACTACGAGCAGTACTTC.

This clonotype was seen more than once but under ten times. The chain employs TRBV12-3 or TRBV12-4 and TRBJ2-2; a possible D gene is TRBD1 (6 bases). This CDR3 spans 15 amino acids. Deletions cut 8 bases from V and 3 bases from J, with 16 bases between. The CDR3 nucleotides are TGTGCCAGCCTAGGGGGACCACCGGACACCGGGGAGCTGTTTTTT. This gives the protein CASLGGPPDTGELFF.

This clonotype appeared many times. The chain combines TRBV12-3 or TRBV12-4 with TRBJ2-3; 10 nucleotides line up with TRBD1. CDR3 length: 15 amino acids. V shed 6 bases and J 6 bases; nucleotides not matched to a gene: 9. CDR3 bases: TGTGCCAGCAGGACCCGGGACAGGGGTGCGGATACGCAGTATTTT. Amino acid sequence: CASRTRDRGADTQYF.

The chain links TRBV28 to TRBJ2-1; 8 bases line up with TRBD1. CDR1 is MDHEN, CDR2 SYDVKM, per germline. The CDR3 has 15 residues. V dropped 3 bases and J dropped 9; count of bases not matched to a gene: 10. Written as DNA, the CDR3 is TGTGCCAGCAGTTTTCTGACAGGGGTCGGGATTGAGCAGTTCTTC. Amino acids: CASSFLTGVGIEQFF. Based on the CDR3 plus reference TRBV28 and TRBJ2-1, the full variable domain is DVKVTQSSRYLVKRTGEKVFLECVQDMDHENMFWYRQDPGLGLRLIYFSYDVKMKEKGDIPEGYSVSREKKERFSLILESASTNQTSMYLCASSFLTGVGIEQFFGPGTRLTVL.

V and J are TRBV6-6 and TRBJ1-2; no firm D call. This CDR3 has 13 residues. CDR1 is MNHNY and CDR2 is SVGAGI in the germline V gene (reference sequence). Trimming removed 6 bases from V and 5 bases from J, with 13 bases in between. Written as DNA, the CDR3 is TGTGCCAGCAGCCCAGCCAGCAATTATGGCTACACCTTC. Its translation: CASSPASNYGYTF.

This clonotype showed up just a few times. The chain carries TRBV6-1 and TRBJ1-6, with 9 nucleotides matching TRBD1. The trim removed 6 bases at V and 9 bases at J, leaving 9 bases unmatched. The CDR3 has 15 amino acids. CDR1 and CDR2 from the germline V gene are MNHNS and SASEGT. As DNA, the CDR3 is TGTGCCAGCAGACTCCCCGGGACAGGGTTTTCACCCCTCCACTTT. Residues: CASRLPGTGFSPLHF.

The table lists this clonotype with many counts. The rearrangement uses TRBV27 and TRBJ2-1, with a tentative D call TRBD2 (5 bases). The V gene lost 6 bases and the J gene lost 0 bases, with 12 bases spanning the gap. The V gene's germline CDR1 is MNHEY and CDR2 SMNVEV (reference sequence). The CDR3 length is 15 residues. CDR3 in amino acids: CASSLKGGSYNEQFF. Written as DNA, the CDR3 is TGTGCCAGCAGCCTTAAAGGAGGCTCCTACAATGAGCAGTTCTTC.

This chain connects TRBV27 to TRBJ2-7, with 16 bases lining up with TRBD2. The CDR3 is made up of 17 amino acids. V gave up 0 bases and J gave up 7 bases; unmatched junction bases: 6. Germline assignment: CDR1 MNHEY and CDR2 SMNVEV (reference sequence). The CDR3 nucleotides read TGTGCCAGCAGTTTATCGGGACTAGCGGGAGGGCCGGGGGAGCAGTACTTC. This gives the protein CASSLSGLAGGPGEQYF.

This clonotype was observed many times. This chain joins TRBV29-1 and TRBJ1-1, with a weak D call TRBD1 (6 bases). CDR3 length: 13 amino acids. CDR1 is SQVTM and CDR2 is ANQGSEA in the germline V gene. Trimming took 7 bases from V and 0 from J, leaving 12 bases between them. CDR3 bases: TGCAGCGCCTCCGGACAGATGAACACTGAAGCTTTCTTT. Its translation: CSASGQMNTEAFF.

There are a few counts of this clonotype. This chain connects TRBV10-3 to TRBJ2-1; 9 bases fit TRBD2. The CDR3 has 18 amino acids. The V gene end was trimmed by 10 bases and the J gene end by 3 bases; junction bases not matched to a gene: 19. Germline V gene data show CDR1 as ENHRY and CDR2 as SYGVKD. CDR3 loop: CANSAFSGLAGNYNEQFF. DNA for the CDR3: TGTGCCAACAGCGCGTTCAGTGGTCTAGCGGGAAACTACAATGAGCAGTTCTTC.